The 21 T cell receptor beta chains below were found in one sample sequenced in a study of cytomegalovirus exposure and HLA in healthy donors. 13 Jbeta primers and 60 Vbeta primers were used for the PCR. Assay used: immunoSEQ multiplex PCR; TCRdb lists only in-frame clones, some missing. The data contain some 190,000 clones, roughly 80% of them seen just once; the ten biggest clones take up about 3%. The sample was PBMCs. The receptors were gathered from a female donor in good health and CMV-seronegative.

The chain employs TRBV27 and TRBJ2-3; D is unresolved. The CDR3 spans 14 residues. V lost 2 bases and J lost 0, with 6 bases in between. CDR1 is MNHEY and CDR2 is SMNVEV in the germline V gene (reference sequence). CDR3 coding DNA: TGTGCCAGCAGTTTAGCACTGAGCACAGATACGCAGTATTTT. Its protein is CASSLALSTDTQYF.

The chain has TRBV7-9 and TRBJ2-2, with TRBD1 matching 9 bases. Germline V gene lookup returns CDR1 SEHNR and CDR2 FQNEAQ (reference sequence). With 4 bases clipped from V and 6 bases from J, the junction kept 6 bases outside the gene matches. The CDR3 covers 15 residues. The CDR3: CASSSQGALAGELFF. CDR3 sequence (DNA): TGTGCCAGCAGCTCACAGGGGGCCCTCGCCGGGGAGCTGTTTTTT.

V gene TRBV7-9 combines with J gene TRBJ2-5; 8 bases line up with TRBD2. Germline CDR1 and CDR2: SEHNR and FQNEAQ (reference sequence). The CDR3 totals 13 residues. J was trimmed by 5 bases and V by 3 bases; bases with no gene match: 2. CDR3 nucleotide sequence: TGTGCCAGCAGCTTTAGCGGGGTGGAGACCCAGTACTTC. It codes for CASSFSGVETQYF.

The gene calls are TRBV7-6 and TRBJ2-1; the match to TRBD1 covers 11 bases. The germline V gene encodes CDR1 SGHVS and CDR2 FNYEAQ. The CDR3 loop spans 15 amino acids. The junction had 5 bases not matched to a gene; V was cut back by 3 bases and J by 7 bases. CDR3 loop: CASSLSGTGGNEQFF. The DNA of the CDR3 is TGTGCCAGCAGCTTGTCCGGGACAGGGGGTAATGAGCAGTTCTTC.

The chain employs TRBV19 and TRBJ1-4, with TRBD1 matching 7 bases. Trimming removed 9 bases from V and 7 bases from J; junction bases left unmatched: 14. This CDR3 has 15 residues. Germline V gene sequence: CDR1 LNHDA, CDR2 SQIVND (reference sequence). The DNA of the CDR3 is TGTGCCAGCCTAGAACCGGGACAGCTTAGTGAAAAACTGTTTTTT. This translates into CASLEPGQLSEKLFF.

Comment on this clone: One end of the junction fails to match germline, which may point to a read error. This chain uses TRBV7-9 with TRBJ1-4, with 12 bases fitting TRBD1. Germline V gives CDR1 SEHNR, CDR2 FQNEAQ (reference sequence). The CDR3 extends over 17 amino acids. CDR3 bases: TGTTCCAGCAGCAAAGAACCTCCGGGGACAGGGGGCGGAAAACTGTTTTTT. This translates into CSSSKEPPGTGGGKLFF.

The V call is TRBV28, the J call TRBJ2-7; 7 bases map to TRBD2. From germline, CDR1 is MDHEN and CDR2 SYDVKM. V was pared by 6 bases and J by 1 base, with 6 bases of the junction left unmatched. The CDR3 spans 14 residues. CDR3 amino acids: CASRPSGPSYEQYF. In nucleotides, the CDR3 is TGTGCCAGCAGACCTAGCGGCCCTTCCTACGAGCAGTACTTC.

This chain uses TRBV7-9 with TRBJ2-5; 7 nucleotides match TRBD2. The ends lost 6 bases at V and 5 bases at J; junction bases unmatched: 15. CDR3 length: 16 amino acids. Germline CDR1 is SEHNR and CDR2 is FQNEAQ (reference sequence). DNA for the CDR3: TGTGCCAGCAGTTCCGTTGCCCAGCGGGATAAGGAGACCCAGTACTTC. Translated: CASSSVAQRDKETQYF.

This clone was counted only a few times. J is TRBJ1-5 and V is TRBV29-1; 10 bases are a match to TRBD1. Per the germline V gene, CDR1 is SQVTM and CDR2 is ANQGSEA. The CDR3 is 14 amino acids. The V gene end was trimmed by 1 base and the J gene end by 5 bases; junction bases not matched to a gene: 2. The CDR3 protein is CSVEVGQGDQPQHF. In DNA, the CDR3 is TGCAGCGTTGAAGTCGGACAGGGGGATCAGCCCCAGCATTTT.

This chain joins TRBV5-1 and TRBJ2-7, with 7 bases that match TRBD1. The CDR3 has 15 amino acids. Germline V gives CDR1 SGHRS, CDR2 YFSETQ. After removal of 1 base from V and 0 bases from J, the junction contained 4 bases not matched to a gene. This CDR3 reads CASSLLAGGSYEQYF. Here the CDR3 DNA reads TGCGCCAGCAGCTTGTTGGCAGGGGGCTCCTACGAGCAGTACTTC. The variable domain in full, completed from reference TRBV5-1 and TRBJ2-7, reads KAGVTQTPRYLIKTRGQQVTLSCSPISGHRSVSWYQQTPGQGLQFLFEYFSETQRNKGNFPGRFSGRQFSNSRSEMNVSTLELGDSALYLCASSLLAGGSYEQYFGPGTRLTVT.

The CDR3 region has the DNA TGTGCCAGCAGCTTGACAGCTAGGAGCACAGATACGCAGTATTTT. This encodes CASSLTARSTDTQYF. This chain links TRBV7-3 with TRBJ2-3; weak D call: TRBD1 (5 bases). This CDR3 contains 15 residues. The germline V gene encodes CDR1 SGHTA and CDR2 FQGTGA. Trimming stripped 3 bases from V and 0 bases from J, with 10 bases between.

The CDR3 nucleotides read TGTGCCAGCAGTTACTCGATCGCGGGGAATGAGCAGTTCTTC. As protein: CASSYSIAGNEQFF. This chain uses TRBV6-6 with TRBJ2-1, with TRBD2 as a possible D gene (6 bases). Trimming took off 0 bases at V and 7 bases at J, with 10 bases between the two ends. The CDR3 consists of 14 residues. CDR1 is MNHNY and CDR2 is SVGAGI in the germline V gene (reference sequence).

This chain links TRBV10-3 with TRBJ2-5; TRBD1 matches at 10 bases. V was pared by 0 bases and J by 1 base, with 20 bases of the junction left unmatched. The CDR3 length is 22 residues. Germline CDR1 reads ENHRY; CDR2 reads SYGVKD. The CDR3 loop is CAISESVGAGTGVRLSQETQYF. The CDR3 coding sequence is TGTGCCATCAGTGAGTCGGTTGGTGCCGGGACAGGGGTACGTCTTAGCCAAGAGACCCAGTACTTC.

The rearrangement joins TRBV5-1 to TRBJ2-7; D is perhaps TRBD2 (6 bases). The CDR3 length is 13 residues. V lost 4 bases to trimming and J lost 2 bases, with 10 bases between them. Germline-derived CDR1 and CDR2 are SGHRS and YFSETQ. The CDR3 loop is CASSPSSAYEQYF. CDR3 coding DNA: TGCGCCAGCAGCCCATCTAGCGCCTACGAGCAGTACTTC.

V usage is TRBV5-4 and J usage is TRBJ2-7; tentative D call: TRBD1 (5 bases). CDR1 and CDR2 (germline): SGHNT, YYREEE (reference sequence). This CDR3 comprises 13 residues. V gave up 0 bases and J gave up 3 bases, with 7 bases separating them. CDR3 bases: TGTGCCAGCAGCTTGGGGACAAACTACGAGCAGTACTTC. It codes for CASSLGTNYEQYF.

J is TRBJ1-1 and V is TRBV6-1; no definite D call. The CDR3 totals 13 residues. The V gene's germline CDR1 is MNHNS and CDR2 SASEGT. V gave up 4 bases and J gave up 2 bases, with 8 bases separating them. CDR3 region: CASSGRTNTEAFF. CDR3 DNA sequence: TGTGCCAGCAGTGGCAGGACTAACACTGAAGCTTTCTTT.

J is TRBJ1-6 and V is TRBV19, with 10 bases identical to TRBD1. The germline CDR1 and CDR2 sequences are LNHDA and SQIVND (reference sequence). Trimming removed 3 bases from V and 8 bases from J; junction bases left unmatched: 4. The CDR3 runs 15 residues. The CDR3 DNA reads as TGTGCCAGTAGTATTACCGGGACAGGGGATTCACCCCTCCACTTT. Residues: CASSITGTGDSPLHF.

V usage is TRBV30 and J usage is TRBJ2-1; D perhaps matches TRBD1 (5 bases). Germline assignment: CDR1 GTSNPN and CDR2 SVGIG (reference sequence). The CDR3 sequence is 11 residues long. The V end was cut by 6 bases, the J end by 8 bases, with 11 bases between. CDR3 in DNA: TGTGCCTGTGCCCACAGGTATGAGCAGTTCTTC. Amino acids: CACAHRYEQFF.

This clone appeared a single time. The chain combines TRBV5-4 with TRBJ2-3; 11 positions match TRBD2. The J segment lost 4 bases and the V segment lost 5 bases, leaving 3 bases of the junction unmatched. Germline CDR1 is SGHNT and CDR2 is YYREEE (reference sequence). This CDR3 has 14 amino acids. The CDR3 sequence is CASSSGGAADTQYF. DNA for the CDR3: TGTGCCAGCAGTAGCGGGGGGGCCGCAGATACGCAGTATTTT. Full variable domain (rest looked up from reference TRBV5-4 and TRBJ2-3): ETGVTQSPTHLIKTRGQQVTLRCSSQSGHNTVSWYQQALGQGPQFIFQYYREEENGRGNFPPRFSGLQFPNYSSELNVNALELDDSALYLCASSSGGAADTQYFGPGTRLTVL.

The chain recombines TRBV2 with TRBJ2-2; D is uncertain. V gave up 6 bases and J gave up 0 bases, with 11 bases separating them. The CDR3 runs to 15 residues. The V gene's germline CDR1 is SNHLY and CDR2 FYNNEI. The CDR3 DNA sequence: TGTGCCAGCAGCACATCGGGTACGAACACCGGGGAGCTGTTTTTT. This translates into CASSTSGTNTGELFF.

This clone has more than one count but fewer than ten. The V call is TRBV10-3, the J call TRBJ2-2; 13 positions match TRBD2. Germline values: CDR1 ENHRY, CDR2 SYGVKD. The CDR3 is 15 residues long. The J segment lost 6 bases and the V segment lost 4 bases, leaving 2 bases of the junction unmatched. The CDR3 spells CAISGLAGGSGELFF. CDR3 DNA: TGTGCCATCAGTGGACTAGCGGGAGGATCCGGGGAGCTGTTTTTT.